The T cell receptor beta chain described here comes from a study of beta chain features in type 1 diabetes. CD4+ naive, central memory, regulatory and stem cell-like memory subsets were isolated by sorting on CD45RO/CCR7/CD25/CD127/CD95/CD27. Sequenced material consisted of expressed TCRB transcripts (all of the isolated RNA was reverse transcribed). Profiling relied on immunoSEQ multiplex PCR, and the TCRdb table lists in-frame clones only, not all of them. This sample has 300,000 to 350,000 clones, with 20% found just once. This TCR was sampled from a woman between 18 and 29 years old in good health. The sequencing sample was made of naive CD4+ T cells from blood.

The CDR3 spells CASRWKGGWGEAFF. CDR3 DNA sequence: TGTGCCAGCAGGTGGAAGGGGGGGTGGGGTGAAGCTTTCTTT. V is TRBV6-5 and J is TRBJ1-1; D might be TRBD1 (6 bases). Germline assignment: CDR1 MNHEY and CDR2 SVGAGI. CDR3 length: 14 residues. V shed 6 bases and J shed 7 bases, with 18 bases lying between them.